A selection of T cell receptor beta chains follows, all from one sample in a study of cytotoxic CD8 clonotypes in ibrutinib-treated CLL. Assay used: immunoSEQ multiplex PCR; TCRdb lists only in-frame clones, some missing. This sample has 49,000 or so clones, with about half found just once. Specimen: PBMCs, collected after 12 months of ibrutinib treatment. Source of these receptors: a human donor with chronic lymphocytic leukemia. Each CDR3 is given with its conserved first and last residue. A D gene is named only where the DNA matches it firmly. For some rows the clone size is stated as once, few or many, or as a class when expanded; others skip it.

CDR3 protein: CASSLIKLKNIQYF
CDR3 DNA: TGTGCCAGCAGCTTGATAAAGCTGAAAAACATTCAGTACTTC
clone size: .
J gene: TRBJ2-4
D gene: .
V gene: TRBV5-6

CDR3 protein: CASSDKGRSPYNSPLHF
CDR3 DNA: TGTGCCAGCAGCGACAAGGGGCGAAGCCCCTATAATTCACCCCTCCACTTT
clone size: few
J gene: TRBJ1-6
D gene: .
V gene: TRBV21-1

CDR3 protein: CASKHSSYNSPLHF
CDR3 DNA: TGCGCCAGCAAACATAGCTCCTATAATTCACCCCTCCACTTT
clone size: few
J gene: TRBJ1-6
D gene: .
V gene: TRBV23-1

CDR3 protein: CASSQYTGPNYGYTF
CDR3 DNA: TGTGCCAGCAGCCAGTACACAGGGCCCAACTATGGCTACACCTTC
clone size: once
J gene: TRBJ1-2
D gene: .
V gene: TRBV14

CDR3 protein: CASSIEGRFFTEAFF
CDR3 DNA: TGTGCCAGTAGTATAGAGGGACGGTTCTTCACTGAAGCTTTCTTT
clone size: few
J gene: TRBJ1-1
D gene: .
V gene: TRBV19

CDR3 protein: CASTTDTQYF
CDR3 DNA: TGTGCCAGCACGACAGATACGCAGTATTTT
clone size: .
J gene: TRBJ2-3
D gene: .
V gene: TRBV6-4

CDR3 protein: CASSSTTSGRPRSPTDTQYF
CDR3 DNA: TGTGCCAGCAGCTCGACGACTAGCGGGAGGCCTCGATCCCCCACAGATACGCAGTATTTT
clone size: few
J gene: TRBJ2-3
D gene: TRBD2
V gene: TRBV13

CDR3 protein: CASTGQPSTDTQYF
CDR3 DNA: TGCGCCAGCACAGGACAGCCTAGCACAGATACGCAGTATTTT
clone size: .
J gene: TRBJ2-3
D gene: .
V gene: TRBV5-1

CDR3 protein: CASSQLTGPNSPLHF
CDR3 DNA: TGTGCCAGCAGCCAATTGACAGGTCCCAATTCACCCCTCCACTTT
clone size: .
J gene: TRBJ1-6
D gene: .
V gene: TRBV14

CDR3 protein: CASSPLGSNYGYTF
CDR3 DNA: TGTGCCAGCAGTCCCCTCGGCAGTAACTATGGCTACACCTTC
clone size: medium-sized
J gene: TRBJ1-2
D gene: .
V gene: TRBV27

CDR3 protein: CASSTTRAETQYF
CDR3 DNA: TGTGCCAGCAGCACCACCCGCGCAGAGACCCAGTACTTC
clone size: few
J gene: TRBJ2-5
D gene: .
V gene: TRBV7-3

CDR3 protein: CASSVGVATNEKLFF
CDR3 DNA: TGTGCCAGCAGCGTAGGGGTGGCAACTAATGAAAAACTGTTTTTT
clone size: .
J gene: TRBJ1-4
D gene: .
V gene: TRBV9

CDR3 protein: CASSVGAGGGINEQFF
CDR3 DNA: TGTGCCAGCAGCGTAGGAGCGGGAGGAGGGATCAATGAGCAGTTCTTC
clone size: .
J gene: TRBJ2-1
D gene: TRBD2
V gene: TRBV9

CDR3 protein: CASSLQGQGNEKLFF
CDR3 DNA: TGTGCCAGTAGCTTGCAGGGACAGGGGAATGAAAAACTGTTTTTT
clone size: many
J gene: TRBJ1-4
D gene: TRBD1
V gene: TRBV19

CDR3 protein: CAWSVPPGSYEQYF
CDR3 DNA: TGTGCCTGGAGTGTACCCCCAGGTTCCTACGAGCAGTACTTC
clone size: .
J gene: TRBJ2-7
D gene: .
V gene: TRBV30

CDR3 protein: CASSRDVGRNTEAFF
CDR3 DNA: TGTGCCAGCAGCCGGGACGTGGGGAGGAACACTGAAGCTTTCTTT
clone size: .
J gene: TRBJ1-1
D gene: .
V gene: TRBV28

CDR3 protein: CASTLTGLNSPLHF
CDR3 DNA: TGTGCCAGTACCTTGACAGGCCTCAATTCACCCCTCCACTTT
clone size: .
J gene: TRBJ1-6
D gene: .
V gene: TRBV19

CDR3 protein: CASSPLGVNEQFF
CDR3 DNA: TGTGCCAGTAGTCCCTTGGGAGTCAATGAGCAGTTCTTC
clone size: .
J gene: TRBJ2-1
D gene: .
V gene: TRBV19

CDR3 protein: CASSPLGTSGNGDTQYF
CDR3 DNA: TGTGCCAGCTCACCACTCGGGACTAGCGGGAATGGAGATACGCAGTATTTT
clone size: .
J gene: TRBJ2-3
D gene: TRBD2
V gene: TRBV18

CDR3 protein: CASSPNMGGPYGYTF
CDR3 DNA: TGTGCCAGCAGCCCTAACATGGGGGGGCCCTATGGCTACACCTTC
clone size: .
J gene: TRBJ1-2
D gene: .
V gene: TRBV14

CDR3 protein: CSVVVGAGLAHEQYF
CDR3 DNA: TGCAGCGTTGTCGTGGGTGCCGGACTAGCGCACGAGCAGTACTTC
clone size: few
J gene: TRBJ2-7
D gene: TRBD2
V gene: TRBV29-1

CDR3 protein: CARSGPGTLSMSGNTIYF
CDR3 DNA: TGTGCCAGAAGCGGTCCCGGGACACTCTCCATGTCTGGAAACACCATATATTTT
clone size: .
J gene: TRBJ1-3
D gene: .
V gene: TRBV5-3

CDR3 protein: CASSLRGLNTEAFF
CDR3 DNA: TGTGCCAGCAGCCTCAGGGGCCTGAACACTGAAGCTTTCTTT
clone size: .
J gene: TRBJ1-1
D gene: .
V gene: TRBV13

CDR3 protein: CATAMLAGSTDTQYF
CDR3 DNA: TGCGCCACGGCAATGCTAGCGGGTAGCACAGATACGCAGTATTTT
clone size: few
J gene: TRBJ2-3
D gene: TRBD2
V gene: TRBV5-1

CDR3 protein: CASSQAASGRSTDTQYF
CDR3 DNA: TGTGCCAGCAGCCAAGCGGCTAGCGGGCGGAGCACAGATACGCAGTATTTT
clone size: .
J gene: TRBJ2-3
D gene: TRBD2
V gene: TRBV4-2

CDR3 protein: CASSIRQGRGYTF
CDR3 DNA: TGTGCCAGTAGTATTCGACAGGGAAGAGGCTACACCTTC
clone size: .
J gene: TRBJ1-2
D gene: TRBD1
V gene: TRBV19

CDR3 protein: CASSRGGGGEKLFF
CDR3 DNA: TGTGCCAGCAGCCGGGGAGGGGGTGGAGAAAAACTGTTTTTT
clone size: .
J gene: TRBJ1-4
D gene: .
V gene: TRBV4-2

CDR3 protein: CASSLRPGQNTEAFF
CDR3 DNA: TGTGCCAGCAGTTTACGCCCGGGACAGAACACTGAAGCTTTCTTT
clone size: .
J gene: TRBJ1-1
D gene: .
V gene: TRBV27

CDR3 protein: CASQVRTGGETQYF
CDR3 DNA: TGTGCCAGTCAAGTGAGGACAGGGGGAGAGACCCAGTACTTC
clone size: .
J gene: TRBJ2-5
D gene: TRBD1
V gene: TRBV2

CDR3 protein: CASRTGSNEQFF
CDR3 DNA: TGTGCCAGCCGGACAGGCTCCAATGAGCAGTTCTTC
clone size: .
J gene: TRBJ2-1
D gene: TRBD1
V gene: TRBV25-1

CDR3 protein: CASSFPRAGQGGNEQFF
CDR3 DNA: TGTGCCAGCAGCTTCCCCAGGGCGGGACAGGGGGGCAATGAGCAGTTCTTC
clone size: .
J gene: TRBJ2-1
D gene: TRBD1
V gene: TRBV11-2

CDR3 protein: CASRLLGRTSMNTEAFF
CDR3 DNA: TGTGCCAGCAGACTCCTAGGAAGGACGTCGATGAACACTGAAGCTTTCTTT
clone size: .
J gene: TRBJ1-1
D gene: .
V gene: TRBV5-6

CDR3 protein: CASSPRGSSYEQYF
CDR3 DNA: TGCGCCAGCAGCCCGCGCGGGAGCTCCTACGAGCAGTACTTC
clone size: few
J gene: TRBJ2-7
D gene: TRBD2
V gene: TRBV4-1

CDR3 protein: CASSRDQSTDTQYF
CDR3 DNA: TGCGCCAGCAGCCGGGACCAGAGCACAGATACGCAGTATTTT
clone size: .
J gene: TRBJ2-3
D gene: .
V gene: TRBV5-1

CDR3 protein: CASSGGGTNEKLFF
CDR3 DNA: TGTGCCAGTAGTGGTGGCGGTACTAATGAAAAACTGTTTTTT
clone size: .
J gene: TRBJ1-4
D gene: .
V gene: TRBV19

CDR3 protein: CASSLGASSEQYF
CDR3 DNA: TGCGCCAGCAGCTTGGGGGCATCATCCGAGCAGTACTTC
clone size: few
J gene: TRBJ2-7
D gene: .
V gene: TRBV5-1

CDR3 protein: CATSRSTRGGYGYTF
CDR3 DNA: TGTGCCACCAGCAGAAGCACCAGGGGTGGCTATGGCTACACCTTC
clone size: .
J gene: TRBJ1-2
D gene: .
V gene: TRBV15

CDR3 protein: CAWSVSGNQPQHF
CDR3 DNA: TGTGCCTGGAGTGTAAGTGGAAATCAGCCCCAGCATTTT
clone size: .
J gene: TRBJ1-5
D gene: .
V gene: TRBV30

CDR3 protein: CASSLSRGNTIYF
CDR3 DNA: TGTGCCAGTAGTCTCAGTCGCGGAAACACCATATATTTT
clone size: .
J gene: TRBJ1-3
D gene: .
V gene: TRBV19

CDR3 protein: CSVGQGLVYNEQFF
CDR3 DNA: TGCAGCGTTGGCCAGGGACTCGTCTACAATGAGCAGTTCTTC
clone size: .
J gene: TRBJ2-1
D gene: .
V gene: TRBV29-1

CDR3 protein: CASSLVGQAYYGYTF
CDR3 DNA: TGCGCCAGCAGCTTGGTGGGACAGGCCTACTATGGCTACACCTTC
clone size: .
J gene: TRBJ1-2
D gene: TRBD1
V gene: TRBV5-1

CDR3 protein: CASSQKSAQLSSYNEQFF
CDR3 DNA: TGCGCCAGCAGCCAAAAAAGCGCGCAGCTGAGCTCCTACAATGAGCAGTTCTTC
clone size: .
J gene: TRBJ2-1
D gene: .
V gene: TRBV4-1

CDR3 protein: CASSLLGNEQYF
CDR3 DNA: TGTGCCAGCAGTTTATTGGGGAACGAGCAGTACTTC
clone size: .
J gene: TRBJ2-7
D gene: .
V gene: TRBV28

CDR3 protein: CASSLTGGAADTQYF
CDR3 DNA: TGCGCCAGCAGCTTGACAGGGGGCGCAGCAGATACGCAGTATTTT
clone size: .
J gene: TRBJ2-3
D gene: TRBD1
V gene: TRBV5-1

CDR3 protein: CASSLDRAQETQYF
CDR3 DNA: TGTGCCAGCAGCTTAGACAGGGCCCAAGAGACCCAGTACTTC
clone size: .
J gene: TRBJ2-5
D gene: .
V gene: TRBV13

CDR3 protein: CASSQGRGEARGYEQYF
CDR3 DNA: TGTGCCAGTAGCCAGGGAAGGGGTGAGGCTAGAGGCTACGAGCAGTACTTC
clone size: .
J gene: TRBJ2-7
D gene: .
V gene: TRBV19

CDR3 protein: CASSSPRGERRNQPQHF
CDR3 DNA: TGTGCCAGCAGTTCACCTCGGGGAGAGAGGAGGAATCAGCCCCAGCATTTT
clone size: .
J gene: TRBJ1-5
D gene: .
V gene: TRBV28

CDR3 protein: CASSPFQDTLWEQYF
CDR3 DNA: TGTGCCAGCTCACCTTTCCAGGATACGTTATGGGAGCAGTACTTC
clone size: few
J gene: TRBJ2-7
D gene: .
V gene: TRBV18

CDR3 protein: CASSLYGSRPEQYF
CDR3 DNA: TGTGCCAGCAGCTTATACGGGAGTCGGCCCGAGCAGTACTTC
clone size: .
J gene: TRBJ2-7
D gene: .
V gene: TRBV13

CDR3 protein: CASRDPGFEQYF
CDR3 DNA: TGTGCCAGCCGCGATCCGGGGTTCGAGCAGTACTTC
clone size: .
J gene: TRBJ2-7
D gene: .
V gene: TRBV27

CDR3 protein: CASSLVGGVGEQYF
CDR3 DNA: TGCGCCAGCAGCTTGGTAGGGGGAGTGGGCGAGCAGTACTTC
clone size: few
J gene: TRBJ2-7
D gene: .
V gene: TRBV5-1

CDR3 protein: CASSPGPTLYYEQYF
CDR3 DNA: TGCGCCAGCAGCCCGGGGCCTACCTTGTATTACGAGCAGTACTTC
clone size: .
J gene: TRBJ2-7
D gene: .
V gene: TRBV5-1

CDR3 protein: CASSLSVRGGNTIYF
CDR3 DNA: TGTGCCAGCAGTTTATCGGTTAGAGGGGGAAACACCATATATTTT
clone size: .
J gene: TRBJ1-3
D gene: .
V gene: TRBV28

CDR3 protein: CASSQRGQPQHF
CDR3 DNA: TGTGCCAGCAGTCAGAGGGGACAGCCCCAGCATTTT
clone size: few
J gene: TRBJ1-5
D gene: .
V gene: TRBV7-9

CDR3 protein: CASSERTPRTDTQYF
CDR3 DNA: TGTGCCAGCAGTGAAAGGACACCCCGAACAGATACGCAGTATTTT
clone size: .
J gene: TRBJ2-3
D gene: .
V gene: TRBV6-1